This T cell receptor (beta chain) was documented in a study of vaccination effects on CD4 cells after COVID-19. Overall study: Every participant took two doses of the BNT162b2 or mRNA-1273 vaccine. Study conclusions and caveats: Missing from the study were early post-infection timepoints, and its convalescent patients were few.

Expansion with viral peptide pools was applied to antigen-specific CD4+ T cells by the ViraFEST assay prior to sequencing. When around 10 days of culture had elapsed, CD4+ T cells were isolated. The vaccine recipients had no prior SARS-CoV-2 infection, with negative nucleocapsid antibodies. PBMC were cultured at under 2.5 million per well with about 9 IU/ml IL-2 and about 9.2 ug/ml peptides. Profiled with immunoSEQ multiplex PCR; TCRdb holds only in-frame clones, not every one. The table lists fewer than 30,000 clones, more than 70% of them singletons. For this clone: The antigen remains undetermined.

This CDR3 has 15 residues. V shed 5 bases and J shed 2 bases, with 16 bases lying between them. Germline V gene data show CDR1 as KGHSH and CDR2 as LQKENI. This specimen was CD4+ T cells from PBMCs cultured with SARS-CoV-2 spike peptides, taken before COVID-19 vaccination. V gene TRBV18 combines with J gene TRBJ2-7, with D uncertain. This clonotype was obtained from a human donor who received a COVID-19 vaccine. The CDR3 loop is CASSTGPYGAYEQYF. The CDR3 coding sequence is TGTGCCAGCTCAACCGGGCCATACGGCGCCTACGAGCAGTACTTC.